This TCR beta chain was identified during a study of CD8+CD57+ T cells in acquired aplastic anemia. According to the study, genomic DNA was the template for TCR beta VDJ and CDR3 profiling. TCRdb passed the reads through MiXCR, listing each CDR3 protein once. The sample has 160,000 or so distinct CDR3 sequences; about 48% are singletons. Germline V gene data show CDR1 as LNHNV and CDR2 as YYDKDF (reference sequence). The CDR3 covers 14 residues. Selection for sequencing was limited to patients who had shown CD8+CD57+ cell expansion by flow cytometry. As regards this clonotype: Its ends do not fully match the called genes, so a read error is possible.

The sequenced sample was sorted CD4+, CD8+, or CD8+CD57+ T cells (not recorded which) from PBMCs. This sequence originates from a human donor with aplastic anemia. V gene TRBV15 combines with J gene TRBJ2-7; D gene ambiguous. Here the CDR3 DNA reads TGCGCCAGCAGCCAAGAGCCTACAAGCTACGAGCAGTACTTC. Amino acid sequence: CASSQEPTSYEQYF.